These 14 T cell receptor beta chains originate from one sample sequenced in a study of cytomegalovirus exposure and HLA in healthy donors. Primers for the PCR totalled 60 Vbeta and 13 Jbeta. Libraries were prepared by immunoSEQ multiplex PCR; TCRdb keeps only in-frame clonotypes and omits some of them. The sample has some 170,000 clones, roughly 80% seen once. Sequencing was carried out using PBMCs. The receptors stem from a man in his fifties in good health and CMV-seropositive.

This clone was found once. The J gene is TRBJ2-5, the V gene TRBV18, with D perhaps TRBD2 (5 bases). V was pared by 3 bases and J by 4 bases, with 15 bases between. CDR1 KGHSH and CDR2 LQKENI come from the germline V gene. CDR3 length: 15 amino acids. As DNA, the CDR3 is TGTGCCAGCTCACCTAGCGCCGGGCTTGGAGAGACCCAGTACTTC. Its protein product is CASSPSAGLGETQYF.

This clone was seen more than once but under ten times. J is TRBJ2-1 and V is TRBV11-3; 10 nucleotides agree with TRBD2. The V gene end was trimmed by 3 bases and the J gene end by 7 bases; junction bases not matched to a gene: 9. From germline, CDR1 is SGHNT and CDR2 YENEEA. CDR3 size: 16 residues. The CDR3 reads CASSLYGAGGQNEQFF. CDR3 DNA: TGTGCCAGCAGCTTGTATGGAGCGGGAGGGCAAAATGAGCAGTTCTTC.

The rearrangement uses TRBV7-6 and TRBJ2-7, with no clear D. V was shortened by 5 bases and J by 0 bases, with 14 bases between the two germline ends. This CDR3 spans 15 amino acids. Germline V gives CDR1 SGHVS, CDR2 FNYEAQ. CDR3 bases: TGTGCCAGCAGCCTAGGGTGGGCCCCCTCCTACGAGCAGTACTTC. Translated: CASSLGWAPSYEQYF.

V gene TRBV5-1 combines with J gene TRBJ2-1; 14 bases map to TRBD2. Unmatched junction bases numbered 4, after V lost 3 bases and J lost 5 bases. Germline assignment: CDR1 SGHRS and CDR2 YFSETQ. There are 16 residues in the CDR3. The CDR3 protein is CASSWWTSGGHNEQFF. The DNA for the CDR3 is TGCGCCAGCAGCTGGTGGACTAGCGGGGGGCACAATGAGCAGTTCTTC.

The J gene is TRBJ1-2, the V gene TRBV7-9; D unresolved. CDR1 is SEHNR, CDR2 FQNEAQ, per germline (reference sequence). The V gene lost 5 bases and the J gene lost 0 bases, with 10 bases spanning the gap. This CDR3 is built from 14 residues. The CDR3, as DNA: TGTGCCAGCAGCCTACTGAGAGCTAACTATGGCTACACCTTC. Residues: CASSLLRANYGYTF. The full variable domain, in which reference TRBV7-9 and TRBJ1-2 provide the parts outside the CDR3, is DTGVSQNPRHKITKRGQNVTFRCDPISEHNRLYWYRQTLGQGPEFLTYFQNEAQLEKSRLLSDRFSAERPKGSFSTLEIQRTEQGDSAMYLCASSLLRANYGYTFGSGTRLTVV.

This chain connects TRBV30 to TRBJ1-1; no reliable D call. The CDR3 covers 14 residues. Trimming removed 3 bases from V and 1 base from J, with 12 bases in between. Germline values: CDR1 GTSNPN, CDR2 SVGIG (reference sequence). Written as DNA, the CDR3 is TGTGCCTGGAGCGGTCGGTTAAAGAACACTGAAGCTTTCTTT. Translation: CAWSGRLKNTEAFF.

CDR3 loop: CASSLAGGLVDTQYF. CDR3 DNA: TGTGCCAGCAGTTTGGCAGGGGGACTGGTAGATACGCAGTATTTT. This chain connects TRBV6-1 to TRBJ2-3; maybe TRBD1 (7 bases). Germline CDR1 is MNHNS and CDR2 is SASEGT. Between the trimmed V and J ends, which lost 5 bases and 5 bases, there was a span of 17 bases. The CDR3 covers 15 residues.

The chain has TRBV21-1 and TRBJ1-1; the D segment call TRBD1 is taken from the table without a DNA check. TRBV21-1 is tagged as a pseudogene. There are 12 residues in the CDR3. CDR3: CASKTGNTEAFF. The DNA for the CDR3 is TGTGCCAGCAAGACAGGGAACACTGAAGCTTTCTTT.

This rearrangement joins TRBV19 to TRBJ2-4; D is perhaps TRBD1 (5 bases). CDR1 is LNHDA, CDR2 SQIVND, per germline (reference sequence). V was cut by 1 base and J by 12 bases, with 16 bases left in between. The CDR3 totals 14 residues. The CDR3 DNA reads TGTGCCAGTAGTATAGTGAGACAGAAAGGCAGTCAGTACTTC. As protein: CASSIVRQKGSQYF.

This rearrangement joins TRBV4-1 to TRBJ2-1; 10 bases map to TRBD2. CDR3 length equals 14 residues. Losses at the gene ends were 6 bases for V and 5 bases for J; bases not matched to a gene: 4. Germline V gene sequence: CDR1 MGHRA, CDR2 YSYEKL. The CDR3 reads CASRSGLANNEQFF. In nucleotides, the CDR3 is TGCGCCAGCAGATCGGGACTAGCGAACAATGAGCAGTTCTTC.

The chain recombines TRBV2 with TRBJ1-1; tentative D call: TRBD1 (5 bases). Germline-derived CDR1 and CDR2 are SNHLY and FYNNEI. V gave up 7 bases and J gave up 7 bases, with 13 bases separating them. The CDR3 consists of 12 residues. CDR3 sequence (DNA): TGTGCCAGCACCCTACGGGGGAATGAAGCTTTCTTT. As protein: CASTLRGNEAFF.

V usage is TRBV4-3 and J usage is TRBJ2-3; 8 nucleotides match TRBD1. Trimming at V came to 0 bases and at J to 0 bases, leaving 5 bases not matched to a gene. Germline V gene sequence: CDR1 LGHNA, CDR2 YSLEER. CDR3 size: 17 residues. CDR3 DNA: TGCGCCAGCAGCCAAGATCCGGGACAGGTTAGCACAGATACGCAGTATTTT. Its protein product is CASSQDPGQVSTDTQYF.

The chain links TRBV19 to TRBJ2-1; tentatively, D is TRBD2 (6 bases). Germline CDR1 reads LNHDA; CDR2 reads SQIVND (reference sequence). Trimming left V 4 bases short and J 6 bases short, with 13 bases between. The CDR3 contains 14 residues. The DNA for the CDR3 is TGTGCCAGTAGTAAGTTGGAGGGAGGCAATGAGCAGTTCTTC. The encoded protein is CASSKLEGGNEQFF.

The V gene is TRBV5-4, the J gene TRBJ2-7; 12 nucleotides line up with TRBD1. With 4 bases clipped from V and 4 bases from J, the junction kept 6 bases outside the gene matches. This CDR3 comprises 15 residues. CDR1 is SGHNT and CDR2 is YYREEE in the germline V gene (reference sequence). The CDR3 DNA is TGTGCCAGCAGCGGGGGACAGGGGGCTCAGTACGAGCAGTACTTC. Its protein product is CASSGGQGAQYEQYF.